This T cell receptor beta chain appears in the sequencing data of a study of CD4+ T cells in melanoma. Findings and caveats of the study: In melanoma, neoantigen-specific CD4+ T cells reportedly differed in differentiation state. CD8+ T cell, macrophage and B cell function reportedly correlated with neoantigen-specific CD4+ T cells.

This clone turned up a few times. Its matching antigen is unknown. The data were produced by immunoSEQ multiplex PCR, yet TCRdb's version contains in-frame clones alone and is incomplete. The repertoire holds some 9,500 clones, roughly 63% seen once, with under 20% in the top ten. Germline CDR1 is MNHEY and CDR2 is SMNVEV (reference sequence). The CDR3 is 16 amino acids. Losses at the gene ends were 8 bases for V and 4 bases for J; bases not matched to a gene: 14. The TCR comes from a human donor with melanoma. The genes are TRBV27 and TRBJ1-1; 9 nucleotides agree with TRBD1. The sequenced sample was cells from a culture (not recorded whether cultured in vitro). The CDR3 region has the DNA TGTGCCAGCTCCCCGGGGGACAGGGTAAGGGGCACTGAAGCTTTCTTT. Translation gives CASSPGDRVRGTEAFF.